The sample holds a few counts of the clone carrying this T cell receptor (beta chain). The germline V gene encodes CDR1 MNHEY and CDR2 SVGAGI. The CDR3 runs 13 residues. With 10 bases clipped from V and 0 bases from J, the junction kept 3 bases outside the gene matches. This record belongs to a study of blood T cell repertoires in COVID-19. The protocol was immunoSEQ multiplex PCR, while the TCRdb copy is restricted to in-frame clones and leaves out a portion. Of 75,000 to 95,000 clones in the sample, about 80% are singletons; the top ten hold approximately 12%. The receptor comes from a woman aged 40 to 50 with active or convalescent COVID-19. Sequencing was done on a sample of peripheral blood. The chain carries TRBV6-5 and TRBJ2-4; 7 bases are a match to TRBD1. CDR3 coding DNA: TGTGCCACCGGGACAGTAGCCAAAAACATTCAGTACTTC. Its translation is CATGTVAKNIQYF.